The 4 T cell receptor beta chains below were found in one sample sequenced in a study of T-cell reconstitution after alpha-beta-depleted transplantation in children. Using unique molecular identifiers, the investigators prepared the TCRbeta library. One entry per CDR3 protein, called by TCRdb with MiXCR from the PCR reads. The sample has some 600,000 distinct CDR3 sequences, 16% seen once; the top ten hold over 0.95%. The source was PBMCs from the stem cell graft donor, collected from the stem cell graft. These receptors all stem from a human donor who donated a stem cell graft to a child with acute myeloid leukemia.

The rearrangement joins TRBV5-1 to TRBJ2-3, with TRBD1 matching over 12 bases. V trimming: 0 bases; J trimming: 6 bases; junction bases outside the gene matches: 8. The CDR3 loop spans 17 amino acids. Germline V CDR1 and CDR2: SGHRS, YFSETQ. This CDR3 reads CASSLVNVGQGADTQYF. DNA of the CDR3: TGCGCCAGCAGCTTGGTAAATGTGGGACAGGGGGCGGATACGCAGTATTTT.

This clonotype was seen a handful of times. The chain uses TRBV7-8 and TRBJ1-2; TRBD1 matches 8 bases. The CDR3 covers 16 residues. J gave up 1 base and V 1 base, and 5 bases lay outside the gene matches. Germline assignment: CDR1 SGHVS and CDR2 FQNEAQ. CDR3 in amino acids: CASSLGGQGSNYGYTF. The CDR3 DNA reads as TGTGCCAGCAGCTTAGGAGGACAGGGAAGTAACTATGGCTACACCTTC. Combining the CDR3 with reference TRBV7-8 and TRBJ1-2 gives the whole variable domain GAGVSQSPRYKVAKRGQDVALRCDPISGHVSLFWYQQALGQGPEFLTYFQNEAQLDKSGLPSDRFFAERPEGSVSTLKIQRTQQEDSAVYLCASSLGGQGSNYGYTFGSGTRLTVV.

This clonotype was detected only a few times. This rearrangement joins TRBV9 to TRBJ2-5, with a possible D match to TRBD1 (5 bases). The V end lost 0 bases, the J end lost 0 bases, and 9 bases lay between the germline ends. Germline values: CDR1 SGDLS, CDR2 YYNGEE. The CDR3 consists of 15 residues. The CDR3 region has the DNA TGTGCCAGCAGCGTAGACAGACAGTACCAAGAGACCCAGTACTTC. Residues: CASSVDRQYQETQYF.

The chain is built from TRBV16 and TRBJ1-1; 9 bases are shared with TRBD1. V shed 5 bases, J shed 6 bases, and the junction held 10 bases outside the gene matches. Germline CDR1 is KGHSY and CDR2 is FQNENV. The CDR3 length is 15 residues. The CDR3 spells CASSSKVDRGSEAFF. CDR3 nucleotides: TGTGCCAGCAGCTCCAAGGTAGACAGGGGGTCTGAAGCTTTCTTT.